The TCR beta chain under discussion was sequenced for a study of blood T cell repertoires in COVID-19 (dated by TCRdb to 2020 to 2022). In the study overall: Samples from collaborators originated in the United States, Italy and Spain and spanned both the acute and convalescent phases of COVID-19. HLA class I and class II types, where available, came from metadata supplied by the sample provider rather than from assay-based typing. The repertoires were released in a freely available public database intended as a resource for research on the immune response to SARS-CoV-2. The sample metadata nearly always contained a de-identified subject ID, COVID-19 status, age in years and sex. The material from the prospective study consisted of cDNA or gDNA derived from T cells, B-cell-depleted T cells, or PBMCs. Samples were obtained from the ongoing ImmuneRACE study (first 160 participants) and from over 1,000 subjects provided by 6 global collaborators. Deeply sampled blood TCRbeta repertoires from subjects exposed to, actively infected with, or recovered from COVID-19 were included in the dataset.

TCRbeta CDR3 regions were amplified from genomic DNA by means of the immunoSEQ Assay, a bias-controlled multiplex PCR. The authors processed their data as follows. Nucleated cell counts per sample were estimated from amplification of reference gene primers within the assay. To quantify the absolute abundance of each unique TCRbeta CDR3 rearrangement, sequence reads were collapsed and filtered. For each sample, productive Simpson clonality was calculated as the square root of Simpson's diversity index over productive rearrangements. Held by TCRdb, this immuneACCESS table contains in-frame sequences only and omits some clones. Under half of the omission traces to an unresolved V gene where checked; the cause of the rest is unknown. V, J and clone size were drawn from that table, and D and trimming were deduced from the DNA. In all, the sample holds almost 100,000 clones, and around nine tenths of those were seen once. 9% to 12% of the sample is held by the ten biggest clonotypes.

The collaborating institutions used their own protocols to collect whole blood in K2EDTA tubes. For TCRbeta analysis, collaborators shipped samples as frozen whole blood, isolated PBMCs, or DNA extracted from either of those sample types. Points on this clone: Its antigen specificity is not known. Per-base quality was not reported, and no clone a single base away is much larger than it.

Taken from cysteine to phenylalanine, the CDR3 has 15 residues. Here the CDR3 DNA is all that survives: 45 bases in frame from base 1. From V the trimming removes 1 base and from J it removes 7 bases, while the gene matches leave 3 bases of the junction unaccounted for. Taken from the germline V gene (reference sequence), the CDR1 and CDR2 loops are LGHDT and YNNKEL. The investigation overall reported the following: The amount of clinical and demographic metadata varied by source and participant and was provided uncurated.

The rearranged chain carries TRBV3-1 (or the pseudogene TRBV3-2) and TRBJ2-1, and 11 junctional nucleotides match TRBD2. Source material: peripheral blood. This sequence was found in a man aged 50 or older with acute or convalescent COVID-19. The CDR3 has the sequence CASSQVAGGPNEQFF. The DNA sequence is as follows: TGTGCCAGCAGCCAAGTAGCGGGAGGGCCAAATGAGCAGTTCTTC.